The 21 T cell receptor beta chains below come from one sample, sequenced in a study of blood T cell repertoires in COVID-19. Assay used: immunoSEQ multiplex PCR; TCRdb lists only in-frame clones, some missing. Among about 220,000 clones, about nine tenths were seen once, and the ten largest hold about 4%. Sequencing input: PBMCs or T cells enriched from blood (not recorded which). Every receptor here comes from a woman aged 40 to 50 with acute COVID-19.

As to this clone: At one of its ends the junction is not consistent with the germline gene, which may arise from a read error. The chain joins TRBV19 to TRBJ2-3; a possible D gene is TRBD2 (7 bases). CDR3 size: 16 residues. CDR1 is LNHDA and CDR2 is SQIVND in the germline V gene (reference sequence). The CDR3 protein is CAGSYRRGASTDTQYF. CDR3 bases: TGTGCCGGTAGCTATCGACGGGGGGCTAGCACAGATACGCAGTATTTT.

In its sample, this clone was seen a few times. The CDR3 DNA reads as TGTGCCAGCAGCCAGGACACAATGAGTCAGCCCCAGCATTTT. It is translated as CASSQDTMSQPQHF. J is TRBJ1-5 and V is TRBV6-2 or TRBV6-3, with D possibly TRBD1 on 5 matching bases. The germline V gene has CDR1 MNHEY and CDR2 SVGEGT. The V gene lost 6 bases and the J gene lost 6 bases, with 15 bases spanning the gap. The CDR3 runs to 14 residues.

This clone was seen a few times. The chain is built from TRBV6-5 and TRBJ1-1; no firm D call. This CDR3 spans 13 amino acids. Germline V gene sequence: CDR1 MNHEY, CDR2 SVGAGI. Trimming removed 7 bases from V and 4 bases from J, with 13 bases in between. This CDR3 is CASMLGLSTEAFF. The CDR3 DNA follows: TGTGCCAGCATGCTTGGCCTTTCCACTGAAGCTTTCTTT.

The chain combines TRBV9 with TRBJ2-4, with D possibly matching TRBD2 (5 bases). The V end lost 4 bases, the J end lost 2 bases, and 16 bases lay between the germline ends. CDR3 length: 16 residues. The germline gives CDR1 SGDLS, CDR2 YYNGEE. The CDR3 DNA is TGTGCCAGCAGCACCTCGGGCTACGGGACCAAAAACATTCAGTACTTC. Its translation: CASSTSGYGTKNIQYF.

In its sample, this clone was seen many times. The V gene is TRBV3-1 (or the pseudogene TRBV3-2), the J gene TRBJ1-2; D is unclear. The CDR3 is 15 amino acids. With 4 bases removed from V and 5 bases from J, the gap between germline ends came to 17 bases. Per the germline V gene, CDR1 is LGHDT and CDR2 is YNNKEL (reference sequence). In DNA, the CDR3 is TGTGCCAGCAGCCCCCTAACTAGGACTGAGTATGGCTACACCTTC. This translates into CASSPLTRTEYGYTF.

This clone has just a few counts. This chain connects TRBV3-1 (or the pseudogene TRBV3-2) to TRBJ1-5, with D uncertain. Deletions cut 5 bases from V and 0 bases from J, with 8 bases between. CDR3 length: 14 residues. From germline, CDR1 is LGHDT and CDR2 YNNKEL (reference sequence). CDR3: CASSSRISNQPQHF. CDR3 DNA: TGTGCCAGCAGCAGCAGGATTAGCAATCAGCCCCAGCATTTT.

The chain couples TRBV9 to TRBJ2-2; possible D gene TRBD2, 5 bases. The V end was cut by 5 bases, the J end by 5 bases, with 10 bases between. Germline CDR1 SGDLS, CDR2 YYNGEE. CDR3 length: 13 amino acids. CDR3 sequence (DNA): TGTGCCAGCAGGGGAGTCGGAACCGGGGAGCTGTTTTTT. Translating gives CASRGVGTGELFF.

The gene calls are TRBV5-1 and TRBJ1-1; D ambiguous. The CDR3 has 15 residues. V gave up 2 bases and J gave up 3 bases, with 14 bases separating them. Germline-derived CDR1 and CDR2 are SGHRS and YFSETQ. The CDR3, as DNA: TGCGCCAGCAGCTTAGTTCGACAATTGGACACTGAAGCTTTCTTT. Translating it yields CASSLVRQLDTEAFF.

This chain joins TRBV25-1 and TRBJ1-6; maybe TRBD1 (5 bases). Germline lookup yields CDR1 MGHDK and CDR2 SYGVNS. Trimming stripped 3 bases from V and 6 bases from J, with 12 bases between. The CDR3 has 15 amino acids. CDR3 region: CASSDDRILNSPLHF. As DNA, the CDR3 is TGTGCCAGCAGTGACGACAGAATACTTAATTCACCCCTCCACTTT.

This chain joins TRBV20-1 and TRBJ1-2; D perhaps matches TRBD1 (6 bases). The CDR3 length is 14 residues. The ends were cut back, 3 bases at V and 4 bases at J, with 15 bases in the middle. The germline CDR1 and CDR2 sequences are DFQATT and SNEGSKA (reference sequence). The CDR3 nucleotides are TGCAGTGCTAGTACATCCAGGGGCGGCTATGGCTACACCTTC. Its protein product is CSASTSRGGYGYTF.

In this sample, this clone turned up a few times. The rearrangement joins TRBV11-2 to TRBJ1-2; the D gene is possibly TRBD1 (5 bases). CDR1 and CDR2 from the germline V gene are SGHAT and FQNNGV. The CDR3 is made up of 13 amino acids. Trimming removed 0 bases from V and 5 bases from J, with 7 bases in between. CDR3 DNA sequence: TGTGCCAGCAGCTTAGATCAGGGTTATGGCTACACCTTC. Residues: CASSLDQGYGYTF.

CDR3 bases: TGCGCCAGCAGCTTGGGCGGAAACTCCTATGGCTACACCTTC. Translating gives CASSLGGNSYGYTF. The rearrangement links TRBV5-1 to TRBJ1-2, with no clear D. The length of the CDR3 is 14 residues. The germline V and J ends were trimmed by 0 bases and 4 bases, with 10 bases remaining between them. Germline CDR1 reads SGHRS; CDR2 reads YFSETQ.

The CDR3 DNA is TGTGCCAGCAGCTTATTACAGCCCAACTATGGCTACACCTTC. This sequence encodes CASSLLQPNYGYTF. The chain has TRBV7-9 and TRBJ1-2; no firm D call. Germline CDR1 SEHNR, CDR2 FQNEAQ (reference sequence). V dropped 2 bases and J dropped 2 bases, with 9 bases sitting between them. There are 14 residues in the CDR3.

The CDR3 protein is CASSKTTGGGHYGYTF. The CDR3 DNA is TGCGCCAGCAGCAAGACAACAGGGGGCGGTCATTATGGCTACACCTTC. This rearrangement joins TRBV5-1 to TRBJ1-2; TRBD1 matches at 9 bases. The length of the CDR3 is 16 residues. The V segment lost 4 bases and the J segment 5 bases; nucleotides outside the gene matches: 12. The V gene's germline CDR1 is SGHRS and CDR2 YFSETQ. Variable domain in full (rest from reference TRBV5-1 and TRBJ1-2): KAGVTQTPRYLIKTRGQQVTLSCSPISGHRSVSWYQQTPGQGLQFLFEYFSETQRNKGNFPGRFSGRQFSNSRSEMNVSTLELGDSALYLCASSKTTGGGHYGYTFGSGTRLTVV.

V gene TRBV5-5 combines with J gene TRBJ1-5, with D uncertain. Trimming removed 0 bases from V and 0 bases from J, with 7 bases in between. CDR3 length equals 15 residues. The germline gives CDR1 SGHKS, CDR2 YYEKEE (reference sequence). The CDR3 nucleotides are TGTGCCAGCAGCTTGGTCGGGTCTAGCAATCAGCCCCAGCATTTT. It yields the protein CASSLVGSSNQPQHF.

V usage is TRBV7-3 and J usage is TRBJ2-2; possible D gene TRBD2, 5 bases. V dropped 8 bases and J dropped 4 bases, with 8 bases sitting between them. This CDR3 has 12 residues. The V gene's germline CDR1 is SGHTA and CDR2 FQGTGA. The CDR3 loop reads CASREGTGELFF. The CDR3 DNA follows: TGTGCCAGCCGAGAGGGCACCGGGGAGCTGTTTTTT.

The V and J genes are TRBV27 and TRBJ1-2; D is possibly TRBD1 (6 bases). Deletions cut 6 bases from V and 2 bases from J, with 10 bases between. CDR1 and CDR2 from the germline V gene are MNHEY and SMNVEV (reference sequence). The CDR3 extends over 13 amino acids. The CDR3 nucleotides read TGTGCCAGCAGGCTCGGACAGAACTATGGCTACACCTTC. Translated, it gives CASRLGQNYGYTF.

The chain combines TRBV12-3 or TRBV12-4 with TRBJ1-2; TRBD1 aligns across 7 bases. With V trimmed by 3 bases and J by 4 bases, 2 bases remained unmatched. The CDR3 consists of 13 residues. The CDR3 DNA is TGTGCCAGCAGTTTGGACAGGACCTATGGCTACACCTTC. As protein: CASSLDRTYGYTF.

The J gene is TRBJ1-1, the V gene TRBV4-1, with D possibly being TRBD1 (6 bases). Germline assignment: CDR1 MGHRA and CDR2 YSYEKL. This CDR3 spans 16 amino acids. Trimming removed 1 base from V and 4 bases from J, with 16 bases in between. The CDR3 protein is CASSQVTPGAVTEAFF. The CDR3 region has the DNA TGCGCCAGCAGCCAAGTTACTCCAGGGGCGGTCACTGAAGCTTTCTTT.

CDR3 nucleotides: TGTGCCAGCAGCGCCACAGGGGTGGCTGGAAACACCATATATTTT. This encodes CASSATGVAGNTIYF. The chain has TRBV9 and TRBJ1-3; TRBD1 agrees at 7 bases. The trim removed 3 bases at V and 2 bases at J, leaving 5 bases unmatched. The CDR3 spans 15 residues. Germline V gene sequence: CDR1 SGDLS, CDR2 YYNGEE. Looking up the rest from reference TRBV9 and TRBJ1-3 gives the full variable domain: DSGVTQTPKHLITATGQRVTLRCSPRSGDLSVYWYQQSLDQGLQFLIQYYNGEERAKGNILERFSAQQFPDLHSELNLSSLELGDSALYFCASSATGVAGNTIYFGEGSWLTVV.

This chain uses TRBV7-3 with TRBJ2-1, with 8 bases aligning to TRBD2. The V segment lost 5 bases and the J segment 6 bases; nucleotides outside the gene matches: 9. Germline V gene sequence: CDR1 SGHTA, CDR2 FQGTGA. There are 15 residues in the CDR3. CDR3 sequence (DNA): TGTGCCAGCAGCCGACCGGGACTAGTGTCCAATGAGCAGTTCTTC. The encoded protein is CASSRPGLVSNEQFF. Variable domain in full (rest from reference TRBV7-3 and TRBJ2-1): GAGVSQTPSNKVTEKGKYVELRCDPISGHTALYWYRQSLGQGPEFLIYFQGTGAADDSGLPNDRFFAVRPEGSVSTLKIQRTERGDSAVYLCASSRPGLVSNEQFFGPGTRLTVL.